This T cell receptor beta chain originates from a study of response to subunit inactivated influenza vaccine. This clonotype has only a few counts. TCRdb re-derived calls from the RT-PCR reads in MiXCR, one entry per CDR3 protein. The table lists about 570,000 distinct CDR3 sequences, about 11% of them singletons. The CDR3 consists of 17 residues. The germline V and J ends were trimmed by 0 bases and 5 bases, with 18 bases remaining between them. CDR1 is LNHNV and CDR2 is YYDKDF in the germline V gene (reference sequence). The same sample was also studied in work on T cells expressing NK-cell markers. Per that study: TCR beta cDNA was made by 5'RACE template switching with UMIs. Repertoires of TCR beta were obtained from T cells sorted as CD3+CD56+NKG2C+, CD3+CD56+NKG2C- and CD3+CD56-NKG2C+. The eight sequenced donors comprised seven who were HCMV-seropositive and one who was seronegative. CD8+ T cells in more than five donors included dominant NKG2C+ clonotypes at roughly 1.0-7.0%.

The chain links TRBV15 to TRBJ2-3; D is perhaps TRBD2 (5 bases). The sequence was collected from a man in his forties or fifties who received an inactivated influenza vaccine. The sequencing here drew on PBMCs from blood, taken on the day of vaccination. CDR3 loop: CATSREMPASSLDTQYF. In DNA form, the CDR3 reads TGTGCCACCAGCAGAGAAATGCCGGCTAGCTCTCTAGATACGCAGTATTTT.